What follows are 5 T cell receptor beta chains derived from one specimen sequenced in a study of blood T cell repertoires in COVID-19. Only in-frame clones appear in the TCRdb table, and some are missing; sequencing was by immunoSEQ multiplex PCR. Among about 50,000 clones, around 84% were seen once, and the ten largest hold approximately 15%. The sample taken for sequencing was peripheral blood. The receptors derive from a man in his sixties or seventies with acute or convalescent COVID-19.

This clone is a singleton in its sample. The genes are TRBV7-6 and TRBJ2-1; 7 bases line up with TRBD2. Germline lookup yields CDR1 SGHVS and CDR2 FNYEAQ. The CDR3 consists of 14 residues. Germline trimming cut 2 bases from V and 8 bases from J; bases unmatched to any gene: 6. The CDR3 DNA sequence: TGTGCCAGCAGCTTAACGACTAGCTTCGATGAGCAGTTCTTC. Its protein is CASSLTTSFDEQFF.

This clone appeared once. This chain links TRBV5-1 with TRBJ2-5, with 8 bases aligning to TRBD1. The CDR3 consists of 14 residues. Per the germline V gene, CDR1 is SGHRS and CDR2 is YFSETQ. J lost 5 bases, V lost 6 bases, and 9 bases had no gene match. The CDR3 loop reads CASTNQGAEETQYF. CDR3 DNA sequence: TGCGCCAGCACTAATCAGGGGGCCGAGGAGACCCAGTACTTC.

The rearrangement joins TRBV9 to TRBJ2-3; tentative D call: TRBD2 (7 bases). This CDR3 is built from 15 residues. V dropped 0 bases and J dropped 2 bases, with 10 bases sitting between them. Germline V gene data show CDR1 as SGDLS and CDR2 as YYNGEE. The CDR3 spells CASSVAGGLTDTQYF. The CDR3 DNA sequence: TGTGCCAGCAGCGTAGCCGGGGGGCTCACAGATACGCAGTATTTT. Looking up the rest from reference TRBV9 and TRBJ2-3 gives the full variable domain: DSGVTQTPKHLITATGQRVTLRCSPRSGDLSVYWYQQSLDQGLQFLIQYYNGEERAKGNILERFSAQQFPDLHSELNLSSLELGDSALYFCASSVAGGLTDTQYFGPGTRLTVL.

This chain links TRBV9 with TRBJ1-1; D uncertain. The ends were cut back, 4 bases at V and 3 bases at J, with 22 bases in the middle. CDR1 is SGDLS and CDR2 is YYNGEE in the germline V gene. The CDR3 sequence is 17 residues long. The CDR3 region is CASSSTRSPYSDTEAFF. In DNA form, the CDR3 reads TGTGCCAGCAGCTCCACCAGGTCGCCGTATTCGGACACTGAAGCTTTCTTT. Full variable domain (outside the CDR3, taken from reference TRBV9 and TRBJ1-1): DSGVTQTPKHLITATGQRVTLRCSPRSGDLSVYWYQQSLDQGLQFLIQYYNGEERAKGNILERFSAQQFPDLHSELNLSSLELGDSALYFCASSSTRSPYSDTEAFFGQGTRLTVV.

This rearrangement joins TRBV9 to TRBJ2-2; D may be TRBD1 (6 bases). The CDR3 runs to 14 residues. V dropped 2 bases and J dropped 3 bases, with 8 bases sitting between them. Germline V CDR1 and CDR2: SGDLS, YYNGEE. CDR3: CASSVDSDTGELFF. CDR3 bases: TGTGCCAGCAGCGTGGACAGCGACACCGGGGAGCTGTTTTTT.